These 16 T cell receptor beta chains share one sample of origin, sequenced in a study of T cell repertoires in cytomegalovirus infection (dated by TCRdb to the late 2010s). The sequencer listed for this sample is Illumina HiSeq 1500. In-frame beta chains were kept once TCRdb had trimmed the public reads at Q25 with fastp and called clones with MiXCR. All rows with the same CDR3 protein become a single entry with the most common DNA and genes. The sample table shows 200,000 to 300,000 distinct CDR3 sequences, and approximately 13% are seen once. Roughly 9.7% of the sample belongs to the ten largest clones. The sequenced sample consisted of PBMCs. Every receptor here comes from a human donor in good health (CMV status not recorded). Some clones in this sample may be carry-over from other donors' samples.

Concerning this clonotype: One end of the junction fails to match germline, which may point to a read error. The J gene is TRBJ1-2, the V gene TRBV14, with a possible D match to TRBD1 (5 bases). The CDR3 is 13 amino acids. Germline V gene data show CDR1 as SGHDN and CDR2 as FVKESK. The CDR3 spells CASSQVGVYGYTF. The CDR3 DNA reads TGTGCCAGCAGTCAAGTAGGGGTCTATGGCTACACCTTC.

In its sample, this clonotype was seen a few times. The chain couples TRBV29-1 to TRBJ2-5; 9 positions match TRBD1. Unmatched junction bases numbered 7, after V lost 4 bases and J lost 1 base. CDR1 and CDR2 from the germline V gene are SQVTM and ANQGSEA. This CDR3 is built from 15 residues. CDR3 sequence reads: CSVVGGQGFQETQYF. CDR3 coding DNA: TGCAGCGTTGTAGGGGGACAGGGATTCCAAGAGACCCAGTACTTC. Using reference TRBV29-1 and TRBJ2-5 for the parts outside the CDR3, the full variable domain is SAVISQKPSRDICQRGTSLTIQCQVDSQVTMMFWYRQQPGQSLTLIATANQGSEATYESGFVIDKFPISRPNLTFSTLTVSNMSPEDSSIYLCSVVGGQGFQETQYFGPGTRLLVL.

This clonotype was observed a handful of times. This chain uses TRBV6-2 or TRBV6-3 with TRBJ1-1; 8 bases line up with TRBD1. The germline V gene has CDR1 MNHEY and CDR2 SVGEGT. The CDR3 has 13 residues. V shed 6 bases, J shed 7 bases, and the junction held 7 bases outside the gene matches. The CDR3 region is CASRGGGTGEAFF. The CDR3 DNA follows: TGTGCCAGCAGGGGGGGAGGGACAGGTGAAGCTTTCTTT.

In DNA, the CDR3 is TGTGCCAGCAGCCTCGTAATAACCGCCACTGAAGCTTTCTTT. Translated: CASSLVITATEAFF. The V call is TRBV7-2, the J call TRBJ1-1; D gene uncertain. Germline CDR1 and CDR2: SGHTA and FQGNSA. V was clipped by 5 bases and J by 4 bases, with 14 bases between them. The CDR3 is 14 amino acids.

There are a few counts of this clonotype. The rearrangement uses TRBV24-1 and TRBJ2-7; no clear D. Germline CDR1 is KGHDR and CDR2 is SFDVKD. The CDR3 loop spans 12 amino acids. V lost 7 bases and J 2 bases, leaving 8 bases between the germline ends. CDR3 in amino acids: CATSSETYEQYF. Here the CDR3 DNA reads TGTGCCACCAGCAGTGAGACCTACGAGCAGTACTTC.

The chain joins TRBV5-6 to TRBJ2-7; D may be TRBD1 (5 bases). The V and J ends lost 4 bases and 4 bases respectively, with 12 bases between them. The CDR3 covers 13 residues. CDR1 is SGHDT and CDR2 is YYEEEE in the germline V gene. The CDR3: CASSRQIVYEQYF. The CDR3 bases are TGTGCCAGCAGCCGACAGATAGTGTACGAGCAGTACTTC.

A remark on this clonotype: Just one base apart from a much larger clone, this may be a read error. The rearrangement links TRBV7-3 to TRBJ2-2, with 11 bases fitting TRBD1. Germline CDR1 is SGHTA and CDR2 is FQGTGA. The CDR3 totals 14 residues. Trimming cost V 7 bases and J 9 bases; bases outside gene matches: 7. CDR3 protein: CASNKGQGVWELFF. For the CDR3, the DNA is TGTGCCAGCAACAAGGGACAGGGGGTGTGGGAGCTGTTTTTT.

V is TRBV5-1 and J is TRBJ1-1, with 9 bases matching TRBD1. Germline CDR1 is SGHRS and CDR2 is YFSETQ. With V trimmed by 0 bases and J by 4 bases, 10 bases remained unmatched. This CDR3 has 17 residues. The CDR3 loop reads CASSLGFSRTGATEAFF. In DNA, the CDR3 is TGCGCCAGCAGCTTGGGGTTCTCTCGGACAGGGGCCACTGAAGCTTTCTTT. Drawing the rest from reference TRBV5-1 and TRBJ1-1, the complete variable domain is KAGVTQTPRYLIKTRGQQVTLSCSPISGHRSVSWYQQTPGQGLQFLFEYFSETQRNKGNFPGRFSGRQFSNSRSEMNVSTLELGDSALYLCASSLGFSRTGATEAFFGQGTRLTVV.

The chain has TRBV20-1 and TRBJ2-1; 9 bases fit TRBD2. Germline CDR1 and CDR2: DFQATT and SNEGSKA (reference sequence). After removal of 2 bases from V and 3 bases from J, the junction contained 8 bases not matched to a gene. The CDR3 is 16 amino acids. CDR3 DNA: TGCAGTGCTAGACCAACGCGGGAGGGATTCTACAATGAGCAGTTCTTC. Translated, it gives CSARPTREGFYNEQFF.

In its sample, this clonotype was seen many times. CDR3 nucleotides: TGTGCCAGCAGCCAAGATCAGGATCAGCCCCAGCATTTT. Translated: CASSQDQDQPQHF. This chain connects TRBV4-2 to TRBJ1-5; D call uncertain. Trimming removed 0 bases at V and 5 bases at J, with 5 bases between. This CDR3 has 13 residues. Germline values: CDR1 LGHNA, CDR2 YNFKEQ.

This clonotype was picked up a small number of times. CDR3 residues: CASSFDDGDTQYF. CDR3 DNA sequence: TGTGCCAGCAGCTTCGATGACGGAGATACGCAGTATTTT. The rearrangement links TRBV11-1 to TRBJ2-3; D is undetermined. Trimming pared 3 bases from V and 5 bases from J, leaving 9 bases between. The CDR3 runs 13 residues. Germline V lookup: CDR1 SGHAT, CDR2 FQDESV (reference sequence).

The chain joins TRBV20-1 to TRBJ1-3, with 7 bases fitting TRBD1. This CDR3 contains 15 residues. V shed 2 bases and J 8 bases; nucleotides not matched to a gene: 12. Germline V gene data show CDR1 as DFQATT and CDR2 as SNEGSKA (reference sequence). CDR3 region: CSARTPNRGKDTIYF. The CDR3 DNA sequence: TGCAGTGCTAGAACCCCCAACAGGGGAAAGGACACCATATATTTT.

This clonotype was counted at least ten times. The genes are TRBV7-6 and TRBJ2-5; D unclear. The germline V gene encodes CDR1 SGHVS and CDR2 FNYEAQ. This CDR3 is built from 14 residues. Trimming stripped 4 bases from V and 2 bases from J, with 11 bases between. The chain's CDR3 is CASSSTPTQETQYF. The CDR3 DNA reads TGTGCCAGCAGCTCAACTCCAACGCAAGAGACCCAGTACTTC.

This sequence joins TRBV20-1 and TRBJ2-7; 8 nucleotides line up with TRBD1. J gave up 5 bases and V 6 bases, and 12 bases lay outside the gene matches. Germline lookup yields CDR1 DFQATT and CDR2 SNEGSKA (reference sequence). This CDR3 has 14 residues. The CDR3 bases are TGCAGTGCAAAAGGGCAGGCGGGACAGGACGAGCAGTACTTC. Its translation is CSAKGQAGQDEQYF.

The chain joins TRBV20-1 to TRBJ1-1; TRBD1 matches 8 bases. Germline V gene data show CDR1 as DFQATT and CDR2 as SNEGSKA (reference sequence). The trim removed 2 bases at V and 2 bases at J, leaving 7 bases unmatched. There are 15 residues in the CDR3. The CDR3 DNA follows: TGCAGTGCTAGACCCCGGACAGGGACAAACACTGAAGCTTTCTTT. It codes for CSARPRTGTNTEAFF.

This clonotype came up many times. The conserved phenylalanine or tryptophan is not found at the CDR3 terminus, so this likely reflects a read error. It is unclear where the CDR3 begins or ends on the DNA, so no DNA is shown, and the CDR3 is as TCRdb lists it. V gene TRBV7-2 combines with J gene TRBJ2-1; the table's TRBD2 call for D was not verified on the DNA. The CDR3 is 13 amino acids long, termini counted. CDR1 SGHTA and CDR2 FQGNSA come from the germline V gene. CDR3 amino acids: CASSLDSREGYSA.